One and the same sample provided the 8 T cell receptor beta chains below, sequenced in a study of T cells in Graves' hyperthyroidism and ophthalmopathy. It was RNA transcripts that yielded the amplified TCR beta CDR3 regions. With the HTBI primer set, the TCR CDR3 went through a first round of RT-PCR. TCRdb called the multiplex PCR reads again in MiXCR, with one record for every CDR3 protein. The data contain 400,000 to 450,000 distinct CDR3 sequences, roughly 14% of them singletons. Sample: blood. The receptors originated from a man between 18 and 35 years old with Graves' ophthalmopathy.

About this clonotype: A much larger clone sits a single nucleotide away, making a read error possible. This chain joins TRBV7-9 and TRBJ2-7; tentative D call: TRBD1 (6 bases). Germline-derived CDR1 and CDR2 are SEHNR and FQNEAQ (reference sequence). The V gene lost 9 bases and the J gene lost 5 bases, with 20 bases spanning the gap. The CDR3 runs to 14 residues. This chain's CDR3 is CASIKAKGVHEQYF. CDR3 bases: TGTGCCAGTATCAAAGCAAAGGGGGTCCACGAGCAGTACTTC. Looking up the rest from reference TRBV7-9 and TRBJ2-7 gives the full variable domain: DTGVSQNPRHKITKRGQNVTFRCDPISEHNRLYWYRQTLGQGPEFLTYFQNEAQLEKSRLLSDRFSAERPKGSFSTLEIQRTEQGDSAMYLCASIKAKGVHEQYFGPGTRLTVT.

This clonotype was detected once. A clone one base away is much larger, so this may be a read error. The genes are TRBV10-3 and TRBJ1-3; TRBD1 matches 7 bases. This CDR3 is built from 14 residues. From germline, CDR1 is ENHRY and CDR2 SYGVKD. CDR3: CAISTGESENTIYF. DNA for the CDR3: TGTGCCATCAGCACAGGGGAATCTGAAAACACCATATATTTT.

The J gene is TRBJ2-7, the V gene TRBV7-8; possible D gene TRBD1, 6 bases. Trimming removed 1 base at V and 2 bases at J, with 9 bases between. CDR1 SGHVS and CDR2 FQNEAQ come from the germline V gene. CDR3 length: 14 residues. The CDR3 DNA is TGTGCCAGCAGCTTAGGGACAGCTACCTACGAGCAGTACTTC. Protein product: CASSLGTATYEQYF.

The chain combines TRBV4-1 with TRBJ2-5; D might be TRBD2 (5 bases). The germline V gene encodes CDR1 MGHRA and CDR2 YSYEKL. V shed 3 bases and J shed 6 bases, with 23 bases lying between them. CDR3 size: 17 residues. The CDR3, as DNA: TGCGCCAGCAGCCAGTACAGTAGCGAGCCCCAGAGGAAGACCCAGTACTTC. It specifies CASSQYSSEPQRKTQYF.

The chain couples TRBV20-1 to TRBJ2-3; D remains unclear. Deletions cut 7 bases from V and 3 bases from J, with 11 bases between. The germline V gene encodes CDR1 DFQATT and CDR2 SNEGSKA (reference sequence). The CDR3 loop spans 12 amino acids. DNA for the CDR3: TGCAGTGTATCTCCAAATACAGATACGCAGTATTTT. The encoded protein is CSVSPNTDTQYF.

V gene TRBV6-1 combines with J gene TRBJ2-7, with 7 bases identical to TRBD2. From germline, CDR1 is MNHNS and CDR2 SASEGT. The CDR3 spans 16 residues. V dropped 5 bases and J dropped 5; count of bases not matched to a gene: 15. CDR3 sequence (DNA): TGTGCCAGCAGTCCCCGGTGGGGCGGGAGTTCCCACGAGCAGTACTTC. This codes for CASSPRWGGSSHEQYF.

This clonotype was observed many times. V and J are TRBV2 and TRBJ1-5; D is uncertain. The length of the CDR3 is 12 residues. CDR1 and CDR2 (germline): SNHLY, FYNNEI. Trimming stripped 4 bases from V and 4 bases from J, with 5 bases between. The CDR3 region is CASSGLNQPQHF. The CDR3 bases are TGTGCCAGCAGTGGCCTAAATCAGCCCCAGCATTTT.

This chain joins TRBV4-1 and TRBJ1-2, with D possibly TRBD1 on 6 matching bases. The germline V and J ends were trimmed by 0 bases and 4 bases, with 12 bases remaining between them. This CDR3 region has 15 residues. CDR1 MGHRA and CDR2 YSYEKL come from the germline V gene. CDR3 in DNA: TGCGCCAGCAGCCAAGAGCCCGACAGGAGCTATGGCTACACCTTC. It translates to CASSQEPDRSYGYTF.